Each of the 26 T cell receptor beta chains below was sequenced from the same sample in a study of blood T cell repertoires in COVID-19. The method was immunoSEQ multiplex PCR; TCRdb's version includes in-frame clones alone and lacks a portion of them. The sample carries some 250,000 clones, 75% to 90% recorded once. Sample: peripheral blood. Every receptor here comes from a man between 60 and 75 years old who had recovered from COVID-19.

The V gene is TRBV19, the J gene TRBJ1-5; 8 nucleotides agree with TRBD1. The CDR3 loop spans 13 amino acids. Looked up from germline, CDR1 is LNHDA and CDR2 is SQIVND (reference sequence). The CDR3 loop is CATDRGWNQPQHF. DNA of the CDR3: TGTGCAACAGACAGGGGCTGGAATCAGCCCCAGCATTTT. Using reference TRBV19 and TRBJ1-5 for the parts outside the CDR3, the full variable domain is DGGITQSPKYLFRKEGQNVTLSCEQNLNHDAMYWYRQDPGQGLRLIYYSQIVNDFQKGDIAEGYSVSREKKESFPLTVTSAQKNPTAFYLCATDRGWNQPQHFGDGTRLSIL.

This clone has a single count. The gene calls are TRBV4-1 and TRBJ2-1; 12 nucleotides agree with TRBD2. The V segment lost 4 bases and the J segment 1 base; nucleotides outside the gene matches: 5. Germline V gene lookup returns CDR1 MGHRA and CDR2 YSYEKL. The CDR3 runs to 17 residues. In DNA form, the CDR3 reads TGCGCCAGCAGCCTAACCCTAGCGGGGGGGTCCTACAATGAGCAGTTCTTC. Amino acids: CASSLTLAGGSYNEQFF.

V usage is TRBV18 and J usage is TRBJ1-1; 8 bases fit TRBD1. CDR1 is KGHSH, CDR2 LQKENI, per germline. The ends lost 2 bases at V and 1 base at J; junction bases unmatched: 9. There are 17 residues in the CDR3. CDR3 sequence: CASSPKSTGARNTEAFF. The CDR3 DNA is TGTGCCAGCTCACCAAAATCGACAGGGGCTCGGAACACTGAAGCTTTCTTT.

In regard to this clone: The identical CDR3 is also encoded by other nucleotide sequences in the sample. The V call is TRBV12-3 or TRBV12-4, the J call TRBJ2-7, with D perhaps matching TRBD2 (5 bases). With 5 bases removed from V and 1 base from J, the gap between germline ends came to 6 bases. The CDR3 spans 12 residues. The DNA for the CDR3 is TGTGCCAGCAGTCGCGGGTCCTACGAGCAGTACTTC. Translating it yields CASSRGSYEQYF.

The J gene is TRBJ1-5, the V gene TRBV19; D call uncertain. The CDR3 totals 13 residues. The ends were cut back, 2 bases at V and 5 bases at J, with 7 bases in the middle. Looked up from germline, CDR1 is LNHDA and CDR2 is SQIVND (reference sequence). CDR3 region: CASSIQVYQPQHF. In nucleotides, the CDR3 is TGTGCCAGTAGTATACAGGTATATCAGCCCCAGCATTTT.

This chain uses TRBV24-1 with TRBJ2-7; tentatively, D is TRBD2 (6 bases). Germline-derived CDR1 and CDR2 are KGHDR and SFDVKD. CDR3 length: 14 amino acids. V lost 9 bases to trimming and J lost 3 bases, with 17 bases between them. CDR3 sequence: CATGTGDGSYEQYF. In nucleotides, the CDR3 is TGTGCCACCGGCACCGGGGACGGGAGCTACGAGCAGTACTTC.

The CDR3 here is CASSLSSGKETQYF. The CDR3, as DNA: TGTGCCAGCAGTTTATCTTCCGGGAAAGAGACCCAGTACTTC. V is TRBV27 and J is TRBJ2-5, with D maybe TRBD2 (5 bases). V gave up 0 bases and J gave up 3 bases, with 8 bases separating them. The length of the CDR3 is 14 residues. Germline V gene lookup returns CDR1 MNHEY and CDR2 SMNVEV (reference sequence).

The chain joins TRBV28 to TRBJ1-4; 7 bases agree with TRBD1. There are 17 residues in the CDR3. V trimming: 6 bases; J trimming: 3 bases; junction bases outside the gene matches: 13. From germline, CDR1 is MDHEN and CDR2 SYDVKM. The CDR3 bases are TGTGCCAGCAGGGGAAACGGCGCGGGACAGCCTAATGAAAAACTGTTTTTT. It yields the protein CASRGNGAGQPNEKLFF.

Only a few counts were recorded for this clone. This chain links TRBV7-9 with TRBJ2-1; 7 positions match TRBD1. The CDR3 sequence is 13 residues long. Germline V gives CDR1 SEHNR, CDR2 FQNEAQ (reference sequence). V lost 6 bases to trimming and J lost 8 bases; unmatched junction nucleotides: 7. The CDR3 bases are TGTGCCAGCAGTATTGACAGGGACGATGAGCAGTTCTTC. Amino acid sequence: CASSIDRDDEQFF. Full variable domain (remainder filled in from reference TRBV7-9 and TRBJ2-1): DTGVSQNPRHKITKRGQNVTFRCDPISEHNRLYWYRQTLGQGPEFLTYFQNEAQLEKSRLLSDRFSAERPKGSFSTLEIQRTEQGDSAMYLCASSIDRDDEQFFGPGTRLTVL.

This clone has just a few counts. CDR3 sequence: CASSSQRVRSFEAFF. As DNA, the CDR3 is TGTGCCAGCAGTTCCCAGCGAGTAAGGTCGTTTGAAGCTTTCTTT. V usage is TRBV6-2 or TRBV6-3 and J usage is TRBJ1-1; D gene ambiguous. This CDR3 has 15 residues. With 4 bases removed from V and 7 bases from J, the gap between germline ends came to 19 bases. The germline CDR1 and CDR2 sequences are MNHEY and SVGEGT.

This chain links TRBV7-6 with TRBJ1-4; no clear D gene. Looked up from germline, CDR1 is SGHVS and CDR2 is FNYEAQ. Trimming took off 3 bases at V and 3 bases at J, with 11 bases between the two ends. This CDR3 is built from 15 residues. For the CDR3, the DNA is TGTGCCAGCAGCTTTGGATTGGAGCCTAATGAAAAACTGTTTTTT. Its translation: CASSFGLEPNEKLFF.

This clone occurred a few times. This chain connects TRBV19 to TRBJ1-5, with 8 bases lining up with TRBD1. Germline CDR1 and CDR2: LNHDA and SQIVND (reference sequence). The junction had 5 bases not matched to a gene; V was cut back by 4 bases and J by 6 bases. This CDR3 spans 14 amino acids. The CDR3 is CASSTTGVGQPQHF. The CDR3 DNA reads TGTGCCAGTAGTACGACAGGGGTTGGTCAGCCCCAGCATTTT.

The genes are TRBV12-5 and TRBJ1-4, with D unresolved. The ends were cut back, 0 bases at V and 7 bases at J, with 18 bases in the middle. CDR1 is LGHNT and CDR2 is FRNRAP in the germline V gene. This CDR3 spans 17 amino acids. The CDR3 bases are TGTGCTAGTGGTTTGGTTTTAGTACGGGAGTTTCGTGAAAAACTGTTTTTT. As protein: CASGLVLVREFREKLFF.

Only one count was recorded for this clone. The chain has TRBV4-1 and TRBJ1-2; D is unclear. Germline CDR1 is MGHRA and CDR2 is YSYEKL. V lost 1 base, J lost 6 bases, and 15 bases lay in between. The CDR3 spans 15 residues. CDR3 in DNA: TGCGCCAGCAGCCAAGCTCTCCGGAGAGACCATGGCTACACCTTC. Protein: CASSQALRRDHGYTF.

The gene calls are TRBV30 and TRBJ2-5; 8 bases are a match to TRBD1. The CDR3 has 14 amino acids. V shed 3 bases, J shed 5 bases, and the junction held 8 bases outside the gene matches. Germline lookup yields CDR1 GTSNPN and CDR2 SVGIG (reference sequence). For the CDR3, the DNA is TGTGCCTGGAGACCCTGGACAGGGTTGGAGACCCAGTACTTC. Amino acids: CAWRPWTGLETQYF.

This clone was seen a few times. The CDR3: CASTDTGNTEAFF. In nucleotides, the CDR3 is TGTGCCAGTACGGATACAGGGAACACTGAAGCTTTCTTT. The V and J genes are TRBV19 and TRBJ1-1, with D maybe TRBD1 (5 bases). Trimming pared 7 bases from V and 1 base from J, leaving 10 bases between. This CDR3 has 13 residues. Germline V gene lookup returns CDR1 LNHDA and CDR2 SQIVND (reference sequence).

The V call is TRBV19, the J call TRBJ1-5, with 9 bases that match TRBD1. The CDR3 spans 17 residues. V lost 9 bases to trimming and J lost 1 base; unmatched junction nucleotides: 13. Germline V gene data show CDR1 as LNHDA and CDR2 as SQIVND (reference sequence). This CDR3 is CASHISGTGISNQPQHF. The DNA of the CDR3 is TGTGCCAGCCACATCTCTGGGACAGGGATCAGCAATCAGCCCCAGCATTTT.

The rearrangement uses TRBV12-3 or TRBV12-4 and TRBJ2-1; perhaps TRBD2 as D (6 bases). This CDR3 has 13 amino acids. With 6 bases removed from V and 8 bases from J, the gap between germline ends came to 14 bases. CDR3 loop: CASRPPREDEQFF. Here the CDR3 DNA reads TGTGCCAGCAGGCCGCCCAGGGAGGATGAGCAGTTCTTC.

The chain links TRBV10-1 to TRBJ2-1; D is perhaps TRBD2 (6 bases). Per germline, CDR1 WNHNN and CDR2 SYGVQD (reference sequence). V gave up 4 bases and J gave up 3 bases, with 10 bases separating them. The CDR3 contains 14 residues. In DNA, the CDR3 is TGCGCCAGCAGTGTGCGGGGCTACTACAATGAGCAGTTCTTC. Its protein is CASSVRGYYNEQFF.

The chain is built from TRBV2 and TRBJ2-2, with unresolved D. CDR1 is SNHLY, CDR2 FYNNEI, per germline. Trimming cost V 5 bases and J 5 bases, with 18 bases left between them. The CDR3 length is 16 residues. The CDR3, as DNA: TGTGCCAGCAGTTATGACGGGTGGAAGGTTACCGGGGAGCTGTTTTTT. It is translated as CASSYDGWKVTGELFF.

Comments on this clone: At the DNA level, this CDR3 is encoded by other sequences in the same sample as well. The V and J genes are TRBV4-1 and TRBJ1-3; 9 bases map to TRBD1. With V trimmed by 1 base and J by 0 bases, 7 bases remained unmatched. Germline V gene lookup returns CDR1 MGHRA and CDR2 YSYEKL. The CDR3 has 18 amino acids. CDR3 DNA: TGCGCCAGCAGCCAAGTTTCCGGGACAGGGACCTCTGGAAACACCATATATTTT. This encodes CASSQVSGTGTSGNTIYF.

The rearrangement links TRBV11-1 to TRBJ2-5; D remains ambiguous. CDR1 is SGHAT, CDR2 FQDESV, per germline (reference sequence). Between the trimmed V and J ends, which lost 2 bases and 6 bases, there was a span of 16 bases. The CDR3 has 15 amino acids. CDR3 sequence: CASSLSPAQAQTQYF. The CDR3 nucleotides are TGTGCCAGCAGCTTATCCCCGGCGCAGGCCCAGACCCAGTACTTC.

The gene calls are TRBV18 and TRBJ2-1; 14 bases are a match to TRBD2. Looked up from germline, CDR1 is KGHSH and CDR2 is LQKENI. The ends lost 4 bases at V and 12 bases at J; junction bases unmatched: 14. The CDR3 has 17 amino acids. The CDR3 coding sequence is TGTGCCAGCTCACTCACCGGGACTAGCGGGGGCGCAATCGGGCAGTTCTTC. It translates to CASSLTGTSGGAIGQFF. Drawing the rest from reference TRBV18 and TRBJ2-1, the complete variable domain is NAGVMQNPRHLVRRRGQEARLRCSPMKGHSHVYWYRQLPEEGLKFMVYLQKENIIDESGMPKERFSAEFPKEGPSILRIQQVVRGDSAAYFCASSLTGTSGGAIGQFFGPGTRLTVL.

The genes are TRBV6-5 and TRBJ2-7; possible D gene TRBD2, 6 bases. The CDR3 consists of 14 residues. The V end lost 5 bases, the J end lost 7 bases, and 18 bases lay between the germline ends. Germline CDR1 is MNHEY and CDR2 is SVGAGI. This chain's CDR3 is CASSSRAQAGEQYV. DNA of the CDR3: TGTGCCAGCAGTAGCAGGGCCCAGGCGGGGGAGCAGTACGTC.

The genes are TRBV5-6 and TRBJ2-3; 11 bases are shared with TRBD2. The V gene's germline CDR1 is SGHDT and CDR2 YYEEEE. The CDR3 totals 14 residues. J gave up 6 bases and V 4 bases, and 4 bases lay outside the gene matches. CDR3 sequence: CASSGLAGPDTQYF. The CDR3 nucleotides read TGTGCCAGCAGCGGACTAGCGGGTCCCGATACGCAGTATTTT.

This clone was found once. The chain couples TRBV9 to TRBJ1-6, with 8 bases aligning to TRBD1. V dropped 4 bases and J dropped 0; count of bases not matched to a gene: 6. Germline V gene lookup returns CDR1 SGDLS and CDR2 YYNGEE. The CDR3 is made up of 17 amino acids. The CDR3 nucleotides are TGTGCCAGCAGCCCCAGGACAGGGAGCTCCTATAATTCACCCCTCCACTTT. Its protein product is CASSPRTGSSYNSPLHF.